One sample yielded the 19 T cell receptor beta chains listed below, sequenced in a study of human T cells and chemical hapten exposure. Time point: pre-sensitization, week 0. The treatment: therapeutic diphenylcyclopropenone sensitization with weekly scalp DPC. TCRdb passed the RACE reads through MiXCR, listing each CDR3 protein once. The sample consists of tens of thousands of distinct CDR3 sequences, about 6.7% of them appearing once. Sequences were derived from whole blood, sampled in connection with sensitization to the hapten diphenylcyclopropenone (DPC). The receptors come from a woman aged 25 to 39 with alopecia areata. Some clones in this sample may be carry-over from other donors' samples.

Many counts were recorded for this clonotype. CDR3: CASSYGSGGTEAFF. In nucleotides, the CDR3 is TGTGCCAGCAGTTACGGGTCAGGGGGGACTGAAGCTTTCTTT. The chain couples TRBV6-5 to TRBJ1-1; 7 bases line up with TRBD1. Germline values: CDR1 MNHEY, CDR2 SVGAGI. The CDR3 contains 14 residues. V trimming: 2 bases; J trimming: 5 bases; junction bases outside the gene matches: 5.

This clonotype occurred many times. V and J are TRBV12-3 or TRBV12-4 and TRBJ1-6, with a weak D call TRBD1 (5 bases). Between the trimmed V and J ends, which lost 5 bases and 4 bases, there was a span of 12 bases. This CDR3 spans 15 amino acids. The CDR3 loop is CASSPRRGYNSPLHF. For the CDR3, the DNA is TGTGCCAGCAGTCCCCGGAGGGGATATAATTCACCCCTCCACTTT.

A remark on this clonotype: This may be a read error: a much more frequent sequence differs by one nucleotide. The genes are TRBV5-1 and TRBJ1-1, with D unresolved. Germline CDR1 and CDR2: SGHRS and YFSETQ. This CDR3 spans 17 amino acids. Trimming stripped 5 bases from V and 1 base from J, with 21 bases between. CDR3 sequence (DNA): TGCGCCAGCAGGCCTTTGAGCGACCCCTTATGGAACACTGAAGCTTTCTTT. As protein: CASRPLSDPLWNTEAFF.

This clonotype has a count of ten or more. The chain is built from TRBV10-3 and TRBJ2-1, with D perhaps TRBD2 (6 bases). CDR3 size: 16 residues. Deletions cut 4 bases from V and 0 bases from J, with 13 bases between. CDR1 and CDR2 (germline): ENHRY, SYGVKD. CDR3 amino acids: CAISVYQAGSYNEQFF. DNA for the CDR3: TGTGCCATCAGTGTCTACCAAGCGGGCTCCTACAATGAGCAGTTCTTC.

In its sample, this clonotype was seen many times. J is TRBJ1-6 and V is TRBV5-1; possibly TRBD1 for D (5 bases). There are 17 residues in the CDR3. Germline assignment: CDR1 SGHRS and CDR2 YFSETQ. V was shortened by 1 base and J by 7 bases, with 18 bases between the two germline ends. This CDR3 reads CASSLNLPGGKNSPLHF. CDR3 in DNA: TGCGCCAGCAGCTTGAACCTCCCCGGGGGTAAAAATTCACCCCTCCACTTT.

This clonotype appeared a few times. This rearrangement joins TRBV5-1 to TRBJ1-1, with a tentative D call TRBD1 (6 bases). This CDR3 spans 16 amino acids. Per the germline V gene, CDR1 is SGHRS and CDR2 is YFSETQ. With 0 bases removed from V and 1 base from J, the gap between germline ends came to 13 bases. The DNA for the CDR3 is TGCGCCAGCAGCTTGGGATCCGGGGGCGCGAACACTGAAGCTTTCTTT. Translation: CASSLGSGGANTEAFF.

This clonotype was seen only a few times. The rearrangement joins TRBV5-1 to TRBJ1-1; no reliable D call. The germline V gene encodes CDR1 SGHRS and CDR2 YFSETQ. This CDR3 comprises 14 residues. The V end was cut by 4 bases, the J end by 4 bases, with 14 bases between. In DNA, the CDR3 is TGCGCCAGCAGCCAACAGATCACAGCCACTGAAGCTTTCTTT. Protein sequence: CASSQQITATEAFF.

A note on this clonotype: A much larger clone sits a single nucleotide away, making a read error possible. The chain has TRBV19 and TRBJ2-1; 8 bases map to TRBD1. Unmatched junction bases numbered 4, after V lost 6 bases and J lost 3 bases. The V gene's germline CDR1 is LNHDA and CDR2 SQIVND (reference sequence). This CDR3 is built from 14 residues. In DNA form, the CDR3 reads TGTGCCAGTAGCAGGGGGCACTTCTACAATGAGCAGTTCTTC. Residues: CASSRGHFYNEQFF.

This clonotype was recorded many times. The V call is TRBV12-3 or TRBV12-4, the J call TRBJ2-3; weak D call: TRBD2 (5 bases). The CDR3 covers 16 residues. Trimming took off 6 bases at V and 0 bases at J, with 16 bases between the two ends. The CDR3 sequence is CASSPGSYPSTDTQYF. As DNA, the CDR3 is TGTGCCAGCAGCCCGGGGTCCTACCCCAGCACAGATACGCAGTATTTT.

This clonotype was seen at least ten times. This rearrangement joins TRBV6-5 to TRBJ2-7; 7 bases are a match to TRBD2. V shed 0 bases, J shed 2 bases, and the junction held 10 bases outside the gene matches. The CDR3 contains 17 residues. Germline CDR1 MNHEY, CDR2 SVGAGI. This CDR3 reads CASSYSSGGYEAYEQYF. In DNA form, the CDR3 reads TGTGCCAGCAGTTACTCTTCGGGGGGTTACGAAGCCTACGAGCAGTACTTC.

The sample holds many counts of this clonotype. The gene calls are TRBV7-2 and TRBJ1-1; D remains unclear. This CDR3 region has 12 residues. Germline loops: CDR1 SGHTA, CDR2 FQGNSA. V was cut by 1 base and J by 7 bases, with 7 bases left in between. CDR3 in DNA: TGTGCCAGCAGCTTAGGCAGGCATGAAGCTTTCTTT. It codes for CASSLGRHEAFF.

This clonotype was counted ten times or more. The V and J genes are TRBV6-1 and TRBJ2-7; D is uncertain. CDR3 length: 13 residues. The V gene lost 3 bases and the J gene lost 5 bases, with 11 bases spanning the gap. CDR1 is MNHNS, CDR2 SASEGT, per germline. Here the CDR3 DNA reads TGTGCCAGCAGTGACTGGGGTGAACACGAGCAGTACTTC. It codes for CASSDWGEHEQYF.

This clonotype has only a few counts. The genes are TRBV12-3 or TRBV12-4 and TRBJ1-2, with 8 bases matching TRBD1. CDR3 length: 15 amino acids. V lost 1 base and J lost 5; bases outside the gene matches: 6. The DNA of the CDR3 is TGTGCCAGCAGTTTAGGGGGGGGGACAGGATATGGCTACACCTTC. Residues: CASSLGGGTGYGYTF.

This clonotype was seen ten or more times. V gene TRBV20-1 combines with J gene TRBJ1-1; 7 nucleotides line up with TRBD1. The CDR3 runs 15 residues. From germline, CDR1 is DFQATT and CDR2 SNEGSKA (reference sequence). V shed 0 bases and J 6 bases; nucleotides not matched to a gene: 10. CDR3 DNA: TGCAGTGCTAGAGATCCCCGGGGACAGTTCTCTGAAGCTTTCTTT. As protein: CSARDPRGQFSEAFF.

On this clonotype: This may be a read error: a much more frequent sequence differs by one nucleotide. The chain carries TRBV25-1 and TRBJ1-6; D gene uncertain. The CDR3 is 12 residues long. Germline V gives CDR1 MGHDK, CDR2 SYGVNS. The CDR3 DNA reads TGTGCCAGCAGGGTAGATTGGTCACCCCTCAACTTT. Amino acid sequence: CASRVDWSPLNF.

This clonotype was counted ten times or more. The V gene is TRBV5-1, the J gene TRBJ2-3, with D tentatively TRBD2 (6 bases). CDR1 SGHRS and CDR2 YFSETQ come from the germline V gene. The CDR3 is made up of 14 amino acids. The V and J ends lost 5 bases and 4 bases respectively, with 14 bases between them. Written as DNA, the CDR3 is TGCGCCAGCAGGGCGGGACTCGGGGCAGATACGCAGTATTTT. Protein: CASRAGLGADTQYF.

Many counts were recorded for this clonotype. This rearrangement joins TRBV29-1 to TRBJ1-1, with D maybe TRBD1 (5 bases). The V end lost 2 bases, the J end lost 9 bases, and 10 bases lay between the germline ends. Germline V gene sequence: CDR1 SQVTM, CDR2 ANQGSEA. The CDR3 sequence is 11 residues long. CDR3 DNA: TGCAGCGTTGAAAGGGGCAGCAAAGCTTTCTTT. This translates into CSVERGSKAFF.

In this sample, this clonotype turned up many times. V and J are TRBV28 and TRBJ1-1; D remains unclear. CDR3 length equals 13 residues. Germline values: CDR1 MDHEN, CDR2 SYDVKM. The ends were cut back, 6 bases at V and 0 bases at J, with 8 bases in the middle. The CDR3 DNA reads TGTGCCAGCAGCCGTCGAGTGAACACTGAAGCTTTCTTT. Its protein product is CASSRRVNTEAFF.

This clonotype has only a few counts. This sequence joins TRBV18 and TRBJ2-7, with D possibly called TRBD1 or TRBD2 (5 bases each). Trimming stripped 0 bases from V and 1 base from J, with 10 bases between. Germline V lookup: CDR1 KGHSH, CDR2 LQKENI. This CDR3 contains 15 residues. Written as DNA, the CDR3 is TGTGCCAGCTCACCACCTTCAGGGAGTTCCTACGAGCAGTACTTC. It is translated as CASSPPSGSSYEQYF. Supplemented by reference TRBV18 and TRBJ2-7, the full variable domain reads NAGVMQNPRHLVRRRGQEARLRCSPMKGHSHVYWYRQLPEEGLKFMVYLQKENIIDESGMPKERFSAEFPKEGPSILRIQQVVRGDSAAYFCASSPPSGSSYEQYFGPGTRLTVT.